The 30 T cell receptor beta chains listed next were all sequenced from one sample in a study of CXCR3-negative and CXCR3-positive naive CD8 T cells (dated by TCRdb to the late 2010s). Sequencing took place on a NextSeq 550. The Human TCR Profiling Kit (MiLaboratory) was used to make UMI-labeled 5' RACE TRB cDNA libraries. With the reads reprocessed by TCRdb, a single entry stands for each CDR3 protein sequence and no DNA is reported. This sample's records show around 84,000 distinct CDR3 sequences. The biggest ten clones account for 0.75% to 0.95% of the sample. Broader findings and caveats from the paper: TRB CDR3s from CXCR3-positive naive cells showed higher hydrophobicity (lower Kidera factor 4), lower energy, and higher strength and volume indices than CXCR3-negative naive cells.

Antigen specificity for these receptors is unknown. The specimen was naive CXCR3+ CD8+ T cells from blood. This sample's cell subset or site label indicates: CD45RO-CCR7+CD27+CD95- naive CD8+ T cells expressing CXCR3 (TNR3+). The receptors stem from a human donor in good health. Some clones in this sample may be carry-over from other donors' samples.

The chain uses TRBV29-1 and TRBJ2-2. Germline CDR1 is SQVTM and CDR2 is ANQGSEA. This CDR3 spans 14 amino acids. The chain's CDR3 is CSVEISANTGELFF.

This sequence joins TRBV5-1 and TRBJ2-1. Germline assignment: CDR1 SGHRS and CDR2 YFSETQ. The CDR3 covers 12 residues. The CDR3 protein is CASIAAHNEQFF.

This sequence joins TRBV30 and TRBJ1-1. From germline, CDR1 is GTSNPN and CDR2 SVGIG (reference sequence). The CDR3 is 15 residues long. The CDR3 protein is CAWTSGLRPNTEAFF.

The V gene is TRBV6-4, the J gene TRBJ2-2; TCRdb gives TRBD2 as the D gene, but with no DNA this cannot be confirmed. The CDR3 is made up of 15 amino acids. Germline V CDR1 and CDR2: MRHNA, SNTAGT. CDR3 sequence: CASSELAGSTGELFF.

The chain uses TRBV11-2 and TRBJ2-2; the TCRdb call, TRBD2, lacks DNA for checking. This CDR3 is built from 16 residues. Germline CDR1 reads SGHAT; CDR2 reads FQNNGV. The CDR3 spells CASSAGTSEPTGELFF.

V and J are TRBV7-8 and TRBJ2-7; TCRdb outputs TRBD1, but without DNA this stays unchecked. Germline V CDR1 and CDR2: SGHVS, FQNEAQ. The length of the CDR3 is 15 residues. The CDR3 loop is CASSLGRYRAYEQYF.

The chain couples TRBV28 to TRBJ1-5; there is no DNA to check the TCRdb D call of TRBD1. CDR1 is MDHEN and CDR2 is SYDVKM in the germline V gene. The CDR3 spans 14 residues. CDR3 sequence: CASSLRGHNQPQHF.

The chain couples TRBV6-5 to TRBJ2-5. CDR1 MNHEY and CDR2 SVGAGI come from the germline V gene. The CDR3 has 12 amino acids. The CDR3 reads CASSLNPETQYF.

The CDR3 spells CASGLSLGDYNEQFF. The V gene is TRBV12-5, the J gene TRBJ2-1; TCRdb's D call of TRBD1 is untestable without DNA. This CDR3 comprises 15 residues. The germline V gene encodes CDR1 LGHNT and CDR2 FRNRAP.

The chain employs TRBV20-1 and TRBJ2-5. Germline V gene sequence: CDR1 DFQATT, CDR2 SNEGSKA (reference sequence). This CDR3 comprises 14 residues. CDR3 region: CSARTGTSWETQYF.

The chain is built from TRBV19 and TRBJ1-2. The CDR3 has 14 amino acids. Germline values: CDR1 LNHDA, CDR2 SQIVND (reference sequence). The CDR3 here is CASSIPRLNYGYTF. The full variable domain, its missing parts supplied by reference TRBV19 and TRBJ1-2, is DGGITQSPKYLFRKEGQNVTLSCEQNLNHDAMYWYRQDPGQGLRLIYYSQIVNDFQKGDIAEGYSVSREKKESFPLTVTSAQKNPTAFYLCASSIPRLNYGYTFGSGTRLTVV.

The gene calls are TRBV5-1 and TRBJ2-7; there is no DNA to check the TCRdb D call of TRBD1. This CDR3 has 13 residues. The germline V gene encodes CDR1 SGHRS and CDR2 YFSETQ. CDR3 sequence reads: CASSPGTNYEQYF.

The CDR3 loop is CSVEGLAGYQETQYF. V gene TRBV29-1 combines with J gene TRBJ2-5; lacking DNA, the TRBD2 call made by TCRdb goes unchecked. Germline V gene sequence: CDR1 SQVTM, CDR2 ANQGSEA. The CDR3 is made up of 15 amino acids. Using reference TRBV29-1 and TRBJ2-5 for the parts outside the CDR3, the full variable domain is SAVISQKPSRDICQRGTSLTIQCQVDSQVTMMFWYRQQPGQSLTLIATANQGSEATYESGFVIDKFPISRPNLTFSTLTVSNMSPEDSSIYLCSVEGLAGYQETQYFGPGTRLLVL.

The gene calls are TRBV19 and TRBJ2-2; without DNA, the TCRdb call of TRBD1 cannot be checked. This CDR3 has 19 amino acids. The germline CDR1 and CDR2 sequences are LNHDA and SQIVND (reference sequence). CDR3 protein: CASTRGRTGLEGTPGELFF.

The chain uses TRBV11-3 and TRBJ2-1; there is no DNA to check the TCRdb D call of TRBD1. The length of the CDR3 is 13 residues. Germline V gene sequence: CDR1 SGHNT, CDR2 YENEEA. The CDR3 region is CASSSTGRNEQFF.

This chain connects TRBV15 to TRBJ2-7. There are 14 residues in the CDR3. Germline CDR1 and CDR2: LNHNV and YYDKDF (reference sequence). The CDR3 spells CATSRGPSSYEQYF.

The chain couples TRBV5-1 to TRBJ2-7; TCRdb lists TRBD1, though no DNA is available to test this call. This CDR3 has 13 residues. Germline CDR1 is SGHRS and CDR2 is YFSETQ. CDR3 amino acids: CASSLWGADEQYF.

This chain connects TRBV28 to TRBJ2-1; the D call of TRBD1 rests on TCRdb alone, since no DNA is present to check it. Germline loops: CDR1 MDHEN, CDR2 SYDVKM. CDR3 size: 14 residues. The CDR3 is CASSDRGRHNEQFF.

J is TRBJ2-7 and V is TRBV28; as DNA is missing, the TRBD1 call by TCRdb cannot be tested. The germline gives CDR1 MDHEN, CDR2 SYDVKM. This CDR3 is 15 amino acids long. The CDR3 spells CASREGPESGHEQYF.

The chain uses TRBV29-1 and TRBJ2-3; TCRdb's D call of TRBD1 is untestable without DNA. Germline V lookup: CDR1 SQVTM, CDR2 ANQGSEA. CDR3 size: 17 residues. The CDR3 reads CSVEDWGQGDGTDTQYF.

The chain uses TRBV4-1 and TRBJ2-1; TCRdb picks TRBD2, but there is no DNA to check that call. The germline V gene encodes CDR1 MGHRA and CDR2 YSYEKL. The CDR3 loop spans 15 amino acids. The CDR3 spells CASSQVAGGPREQFF.

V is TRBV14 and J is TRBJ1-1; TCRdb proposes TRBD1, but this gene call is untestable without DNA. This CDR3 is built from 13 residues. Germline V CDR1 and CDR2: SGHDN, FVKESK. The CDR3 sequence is CASSQWDDTEAFF.

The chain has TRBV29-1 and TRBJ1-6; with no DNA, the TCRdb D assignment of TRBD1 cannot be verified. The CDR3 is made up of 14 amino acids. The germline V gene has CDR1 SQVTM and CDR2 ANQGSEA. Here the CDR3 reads CSATEGQGNSPLHF.

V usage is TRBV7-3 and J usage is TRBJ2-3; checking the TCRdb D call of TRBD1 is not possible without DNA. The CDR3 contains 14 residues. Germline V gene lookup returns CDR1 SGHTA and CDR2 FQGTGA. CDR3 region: CASSRDFQGDTQYF.

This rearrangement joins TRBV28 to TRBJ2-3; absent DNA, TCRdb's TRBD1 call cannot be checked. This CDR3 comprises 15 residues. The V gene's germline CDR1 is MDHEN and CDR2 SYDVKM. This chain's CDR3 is CASSFQTGVTDTQYF.

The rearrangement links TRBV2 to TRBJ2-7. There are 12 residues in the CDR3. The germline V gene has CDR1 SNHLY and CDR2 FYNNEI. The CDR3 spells CASSEVHYEQYF. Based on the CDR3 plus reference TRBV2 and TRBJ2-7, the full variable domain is EPEVTQTPSHQVTQMGQEVILRCVPISNHLYFYWYRQILGQKVEFLVSFYNNEISEKSEIFDDQFSVERPDGSNFTLKIRSTKLEDSAMYFCASSEVHYEQYFGPGTRLTVT.

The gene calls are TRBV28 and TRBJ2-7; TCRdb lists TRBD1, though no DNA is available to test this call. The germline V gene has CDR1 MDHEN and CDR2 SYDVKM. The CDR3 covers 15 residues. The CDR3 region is CASSLGSPGHYEQYF.

The CDR3 loop is CASSQRLAGGPGDTQYF. V usage is TRBV4-1 and J usage is TRBJ2-3; without DNA, the TCRdb call of TRBD2 cannot be checked. CDR3 size: 17 residues. The germline gives CDR1 MGHRA, CDR2 YSYEKL.

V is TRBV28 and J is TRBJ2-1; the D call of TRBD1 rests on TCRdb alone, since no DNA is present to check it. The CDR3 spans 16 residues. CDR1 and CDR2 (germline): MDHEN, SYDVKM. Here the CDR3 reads CASSLNTGGGYNEQFF.

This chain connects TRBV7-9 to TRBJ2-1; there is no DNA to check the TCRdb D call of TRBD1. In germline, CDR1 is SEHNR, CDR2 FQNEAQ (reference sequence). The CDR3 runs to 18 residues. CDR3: CASSPAGKTGVSYNEQFF.